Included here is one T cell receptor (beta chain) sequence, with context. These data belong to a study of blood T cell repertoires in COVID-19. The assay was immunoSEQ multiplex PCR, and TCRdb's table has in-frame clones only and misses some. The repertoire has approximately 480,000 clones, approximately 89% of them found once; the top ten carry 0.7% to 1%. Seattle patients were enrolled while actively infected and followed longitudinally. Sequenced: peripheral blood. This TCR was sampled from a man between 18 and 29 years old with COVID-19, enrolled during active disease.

The CDR3 loop is CASSVDGWTDTQYF. The CDR3 nucleotides are TGTGCCAGCAGCGTAGATGGCTGGACAGATACGCAGTATTTT. The chain carries TRBV9 and TRBJ2-3; no firm D call. Germline lookup yields CDR1 SGDLS and CDR2 YYNGEE. CDR3 length: 14 amino acids. The V gene lost 0 bases and the J gene lost 3 bases, with 8 bases spanning the gap.